The clone carrying this T cell receptor beta chain turned up a few times. Its antigen is not known. TCRdb analysed the 5' RACE reads with MiXCR anew, one entry per CDR3 protein. The sample includes approximately 570,000 distinct CDR3 sequences, under 20% of them seen just once. CDR1 and CDR2 (germline): SQVTM, ANQGSEA. V was shortened by 4 bases and J by 0 bases, with 6 bases between the two germline ends. This CDR3 has 12 amino acids. This sample was included in a study of T-cell memory formation after mild COVID-19. Whole-study findings and limits: Contracting clones, day 15 to 85, had balanced CD4/CD8, and later expanders favored CD4+.

The TCR sequence derives from an adult woman who had mild COVID-19 (a few samples of this study predate the infection). Cell type and time point are not known. Sequenced input: PBMCs or a T cell subset sorted from them (not recorded which). The chain links TRBV29-1 to TRBJ2-5; D gene ambiguous. The CDR3 coding sequence is TGCAGCGTTGTGGGATACCAAGAGACCCAGTACTTC. Protein: CSVVGYQETQYF.